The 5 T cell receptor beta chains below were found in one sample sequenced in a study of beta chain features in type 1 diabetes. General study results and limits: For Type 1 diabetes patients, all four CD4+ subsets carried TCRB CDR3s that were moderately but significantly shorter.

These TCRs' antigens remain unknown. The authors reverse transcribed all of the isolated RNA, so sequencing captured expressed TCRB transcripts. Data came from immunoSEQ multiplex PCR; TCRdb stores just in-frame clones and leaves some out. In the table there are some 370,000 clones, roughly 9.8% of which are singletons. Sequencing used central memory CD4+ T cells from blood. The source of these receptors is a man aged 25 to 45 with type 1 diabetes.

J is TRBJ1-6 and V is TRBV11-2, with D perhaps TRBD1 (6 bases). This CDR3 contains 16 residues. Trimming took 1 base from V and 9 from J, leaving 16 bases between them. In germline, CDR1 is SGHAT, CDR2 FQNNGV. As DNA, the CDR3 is TGTGCCAGCAGCTTAGGGGCCGGGACATGGGGTTCACCCCTCCACTTT. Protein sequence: CASSLGAGTWGSPLHF.

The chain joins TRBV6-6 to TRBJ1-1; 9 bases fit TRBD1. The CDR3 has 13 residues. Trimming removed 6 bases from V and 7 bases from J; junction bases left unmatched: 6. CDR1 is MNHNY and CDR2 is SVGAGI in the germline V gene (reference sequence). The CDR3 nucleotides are TGTGCCAGCAGGCTAACAGGGGGCTTTGAAGCTTTCTTT. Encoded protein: CASRLTGGFEAFF.

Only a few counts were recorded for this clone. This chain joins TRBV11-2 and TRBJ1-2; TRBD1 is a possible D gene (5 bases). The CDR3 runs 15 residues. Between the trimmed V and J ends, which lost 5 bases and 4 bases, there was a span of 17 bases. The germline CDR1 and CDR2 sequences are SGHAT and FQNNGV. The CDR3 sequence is CASSDIPRASYGYTF. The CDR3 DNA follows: TGTGCCAGCAGCGACATCCCCAGGGCGTCCTATGGCTACACCTTC.

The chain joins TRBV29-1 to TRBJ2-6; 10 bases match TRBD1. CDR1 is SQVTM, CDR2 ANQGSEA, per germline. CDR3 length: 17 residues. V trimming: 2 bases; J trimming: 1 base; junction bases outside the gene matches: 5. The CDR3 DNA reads TGCAGCGTTGAAACGAGGGACAGGGGATCTGGGGCCAACGTCCTGACTTTC. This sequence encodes CSVETRDRGSGANVLTF.

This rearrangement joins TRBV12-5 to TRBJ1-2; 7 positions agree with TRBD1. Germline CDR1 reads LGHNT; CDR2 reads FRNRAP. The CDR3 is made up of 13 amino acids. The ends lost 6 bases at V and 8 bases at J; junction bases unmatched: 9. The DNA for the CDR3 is TGTGCTAGTGGCATGACAGGGTTGGAGGGCTACACCTTC. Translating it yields CASGMTGLEGYTF.